This paragraph reports one T cell receptor (beta chain). The germline V and J ends were trimmed by 0 bases and 5 bases, with 9 bases remaining between them. This CDR3 comprises 14 residues. Germline V gene data show CDR1 as SGHDT and CDR2 as YYEEEE. This table comes from immunoSEQ multiplex PCR, and its TCRdb copy is limited to in-frame clones, with some not included. The repertoire has around 100,000 clones, 80% to 95% of them found once; the top ten carry roughly 0.56%. These data come from a study of OX40 agonist ivuxolimab in advanced cancers. The receptor was derived from an adult with an advanced solid tumor such as melanoma, head and neck, liver or kidney cancer. This material consisted of CD4+ or CD8+ T cells sorted from blood, taken in a trial of the OX40 agonist ivuxolimab. This chain uses TRBV5-6 with TRBJ1-5, with D possibly being TRBD1 (5 bases). The CDR3 nucleotides are TGTGCCAGCAGCTTGGTTGGGGGAGATCAGCCCCAGCATTTT. Translated, it gives CASSLVGGDQPQHF.